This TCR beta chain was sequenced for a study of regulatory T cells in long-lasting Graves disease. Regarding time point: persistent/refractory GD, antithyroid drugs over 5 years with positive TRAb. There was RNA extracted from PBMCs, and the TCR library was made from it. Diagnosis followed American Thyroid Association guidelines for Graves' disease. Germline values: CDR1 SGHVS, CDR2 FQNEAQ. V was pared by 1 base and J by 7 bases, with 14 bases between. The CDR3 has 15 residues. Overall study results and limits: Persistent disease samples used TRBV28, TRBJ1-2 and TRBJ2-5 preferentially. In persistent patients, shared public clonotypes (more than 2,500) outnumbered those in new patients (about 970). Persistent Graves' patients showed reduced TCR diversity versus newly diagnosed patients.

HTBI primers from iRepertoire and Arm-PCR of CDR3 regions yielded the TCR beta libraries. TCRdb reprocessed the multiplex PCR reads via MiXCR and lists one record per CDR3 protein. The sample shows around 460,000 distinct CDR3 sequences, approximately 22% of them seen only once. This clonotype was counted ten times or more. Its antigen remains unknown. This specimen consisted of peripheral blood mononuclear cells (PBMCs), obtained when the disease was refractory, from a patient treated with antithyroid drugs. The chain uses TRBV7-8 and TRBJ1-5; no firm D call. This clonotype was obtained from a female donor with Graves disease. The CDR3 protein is CASSLGSGTGQPQHF. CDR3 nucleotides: TGTGCCAGCAGCTTAGGATCCGGAACGGGCCAGCCCCAGCATTTT.